This T cell receptor (beta chain) was found in a study of response to subunit inactivated influenza vaccine. Findings of the study overall: It was the authors' suggestion that each seasonal influenza vaccination recruits few new T cells.

CDR1 and CDR2 (germline): MNHEY, SVGAGI. This CDR3 comprises 15 residues. Trimming removed 4 bases from V and 6 bases from J; junction bases left unmatched: 5. MiXCR, run by TCRdb on the RT-PCR reads, gives a single entry per CDR3 protein. The table has roughly 700,000 distinct CDR3 sequences, roughly 14% seen once. Comment on this clonotype: As yet, its antigen is unknown.

The genes are TRBV6-5 and TRBJ2-1, with 11 bases lining up with TRBD2. Material: PBMCs from blood, obtained roughly 12 days after vaccination. The source of this sequence is a man in his fifties or sixties who received an inactivated influenza vaccine. The CDR3 DNA reads as TGTGCCAGCAGTTTAGCGGGAGGGGGGGCCAATGAGCAGTTCTTC. Translation: CASSLAGGGANEQFF.